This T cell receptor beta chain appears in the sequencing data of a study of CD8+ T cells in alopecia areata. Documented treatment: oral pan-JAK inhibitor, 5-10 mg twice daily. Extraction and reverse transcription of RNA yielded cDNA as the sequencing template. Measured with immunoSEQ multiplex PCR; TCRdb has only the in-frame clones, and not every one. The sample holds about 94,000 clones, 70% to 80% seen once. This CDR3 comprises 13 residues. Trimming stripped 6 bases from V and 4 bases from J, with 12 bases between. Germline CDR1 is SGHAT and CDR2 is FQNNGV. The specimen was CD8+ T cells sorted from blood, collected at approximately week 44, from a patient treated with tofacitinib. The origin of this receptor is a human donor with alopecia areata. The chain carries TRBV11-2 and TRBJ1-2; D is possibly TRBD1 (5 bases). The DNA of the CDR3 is TGTGCCAGCAGTCCTGACAGAAGCTATGGCTACACCTTC. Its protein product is CASSPDRSYGYTF.